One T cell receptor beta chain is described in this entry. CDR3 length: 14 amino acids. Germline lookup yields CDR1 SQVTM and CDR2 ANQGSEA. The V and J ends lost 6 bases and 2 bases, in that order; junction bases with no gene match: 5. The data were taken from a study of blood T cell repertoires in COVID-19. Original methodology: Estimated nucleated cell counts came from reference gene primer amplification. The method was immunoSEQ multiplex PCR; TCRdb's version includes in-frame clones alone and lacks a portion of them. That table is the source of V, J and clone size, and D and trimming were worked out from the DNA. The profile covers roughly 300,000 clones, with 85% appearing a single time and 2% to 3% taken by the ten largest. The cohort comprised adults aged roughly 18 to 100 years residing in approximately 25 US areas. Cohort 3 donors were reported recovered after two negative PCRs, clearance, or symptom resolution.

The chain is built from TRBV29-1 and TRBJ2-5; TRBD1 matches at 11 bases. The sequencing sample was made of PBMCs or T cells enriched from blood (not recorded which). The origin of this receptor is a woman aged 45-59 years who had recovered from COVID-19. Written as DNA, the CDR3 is TGCAGCGTCGGGACAGGGGGTGTACAAGAGACCCAGTACTTC. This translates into CSVGTGGVQETQYF.